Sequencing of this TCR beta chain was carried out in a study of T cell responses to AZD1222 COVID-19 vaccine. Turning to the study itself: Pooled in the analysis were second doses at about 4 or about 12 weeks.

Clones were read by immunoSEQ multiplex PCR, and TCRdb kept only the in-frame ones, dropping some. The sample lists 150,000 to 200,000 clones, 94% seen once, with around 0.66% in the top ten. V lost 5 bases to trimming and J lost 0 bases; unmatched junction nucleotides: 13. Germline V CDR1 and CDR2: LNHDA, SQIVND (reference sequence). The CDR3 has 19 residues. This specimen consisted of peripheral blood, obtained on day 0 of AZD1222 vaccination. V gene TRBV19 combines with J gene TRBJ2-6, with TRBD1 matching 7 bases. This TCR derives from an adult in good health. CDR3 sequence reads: CASSFTGQAISSGANVLTF. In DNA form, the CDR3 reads TGTGCCAGTAGTTTTACCGGACAGGCGATCTCCTCTGGGGCCAACGTCCTGACTTTC. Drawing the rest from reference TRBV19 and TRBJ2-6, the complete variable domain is DGGITQSPKYLFRKEGQNVTLSCEQNLNHDAMYWYRQDPGQGLRLIYYSQIVNDFQKGDIAEGYSVSREKKESFPLTVTSAQKNPTAFYLCASSFTGQAISSGANVLTFGAGSRLTVL.